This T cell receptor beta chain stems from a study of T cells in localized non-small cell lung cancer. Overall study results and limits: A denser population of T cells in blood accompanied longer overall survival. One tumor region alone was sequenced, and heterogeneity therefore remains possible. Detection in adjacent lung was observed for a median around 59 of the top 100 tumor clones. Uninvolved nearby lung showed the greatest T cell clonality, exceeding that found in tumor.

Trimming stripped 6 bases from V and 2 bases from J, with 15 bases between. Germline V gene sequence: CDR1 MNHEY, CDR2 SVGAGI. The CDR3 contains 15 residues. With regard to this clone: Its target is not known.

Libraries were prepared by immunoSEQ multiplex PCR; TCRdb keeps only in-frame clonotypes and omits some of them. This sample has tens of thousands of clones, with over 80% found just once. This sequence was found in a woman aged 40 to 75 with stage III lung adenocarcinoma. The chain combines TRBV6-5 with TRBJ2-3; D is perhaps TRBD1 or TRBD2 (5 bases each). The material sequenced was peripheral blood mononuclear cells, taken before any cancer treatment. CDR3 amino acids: CASSAGSSDTDTQYF. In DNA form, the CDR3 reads TGTGCCAGCAGCGCAGGGAGTAGCGACACAGATACGCAGTATTTT.